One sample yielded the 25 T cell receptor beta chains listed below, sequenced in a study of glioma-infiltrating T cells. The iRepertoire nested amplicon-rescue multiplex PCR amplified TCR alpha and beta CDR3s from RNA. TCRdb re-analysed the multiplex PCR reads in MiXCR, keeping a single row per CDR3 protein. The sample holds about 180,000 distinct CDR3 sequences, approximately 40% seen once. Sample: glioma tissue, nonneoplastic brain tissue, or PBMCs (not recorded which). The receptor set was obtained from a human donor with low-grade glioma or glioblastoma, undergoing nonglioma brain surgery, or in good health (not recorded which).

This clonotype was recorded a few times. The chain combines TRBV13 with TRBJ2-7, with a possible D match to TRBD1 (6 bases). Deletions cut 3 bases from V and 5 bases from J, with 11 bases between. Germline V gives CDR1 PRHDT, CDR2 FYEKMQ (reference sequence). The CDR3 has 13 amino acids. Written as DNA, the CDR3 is TGTGCCAGCAGCTTCGGACAGAACAACGAGCAGTACTTC. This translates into CASSFGQNNEQYF.

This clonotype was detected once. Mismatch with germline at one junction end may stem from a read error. For the CDR3, the DNA is TGTGCCAGCAGTTCACAGGGACAGAATCAGACCCAGCATTTT. Residues: CASSSQGQNQTQHF. This chain links TRBV27 with TRBJ1-5, with 7 bases aligning to TRBD1. Germline V gene lookup returns CDR1 MNHEY and CDR2 SMNVEV (reference sequence). The CDR3 spans 14 residues.

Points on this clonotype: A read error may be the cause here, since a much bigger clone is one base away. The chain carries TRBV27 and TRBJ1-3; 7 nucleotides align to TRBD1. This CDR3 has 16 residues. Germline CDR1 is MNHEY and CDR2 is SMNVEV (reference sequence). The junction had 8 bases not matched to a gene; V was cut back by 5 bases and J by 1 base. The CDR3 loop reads CASSRAGTASGNTIYF. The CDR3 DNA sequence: TGTGCCAGCAGTAGGGCCGGGACAGCGTCTGGAAACACCATATATTTT.

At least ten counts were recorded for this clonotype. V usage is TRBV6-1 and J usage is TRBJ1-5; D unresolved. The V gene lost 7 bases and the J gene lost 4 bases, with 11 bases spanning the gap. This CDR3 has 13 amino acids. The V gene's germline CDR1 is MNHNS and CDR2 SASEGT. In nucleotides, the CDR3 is TGTGCCAGCAAAGGCCTAGGGAATCAGCCCCAGCATTTT. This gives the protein CASKGLGNQPQHF.

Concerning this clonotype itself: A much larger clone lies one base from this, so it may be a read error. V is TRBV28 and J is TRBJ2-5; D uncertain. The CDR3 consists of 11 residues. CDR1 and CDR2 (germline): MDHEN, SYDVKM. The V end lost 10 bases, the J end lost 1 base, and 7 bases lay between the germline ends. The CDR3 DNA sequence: TGTGCCATCACATCCCAAGAGACCCAGTACTTC. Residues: CAITSQETQYF.

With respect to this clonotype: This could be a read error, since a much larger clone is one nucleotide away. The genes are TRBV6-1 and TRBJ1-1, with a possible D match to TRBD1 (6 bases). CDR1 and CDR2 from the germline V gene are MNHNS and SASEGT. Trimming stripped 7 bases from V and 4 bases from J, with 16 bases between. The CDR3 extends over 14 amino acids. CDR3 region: CASNVAGVSTEAFF. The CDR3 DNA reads TGTGCCAGCAATGTCGCAGGGGTAAGCACTGAAGCTTTCTTT.

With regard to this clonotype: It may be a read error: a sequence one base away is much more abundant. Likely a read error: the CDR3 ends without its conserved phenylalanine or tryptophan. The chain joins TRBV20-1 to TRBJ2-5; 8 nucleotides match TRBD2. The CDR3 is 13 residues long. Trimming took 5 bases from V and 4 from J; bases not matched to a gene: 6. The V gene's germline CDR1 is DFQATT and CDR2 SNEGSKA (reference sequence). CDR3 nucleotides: TGCAGTGCTGGAGCGGGAGTTGGAGAGACCCAGTACTTA. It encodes CSAGAGVGETQYL.

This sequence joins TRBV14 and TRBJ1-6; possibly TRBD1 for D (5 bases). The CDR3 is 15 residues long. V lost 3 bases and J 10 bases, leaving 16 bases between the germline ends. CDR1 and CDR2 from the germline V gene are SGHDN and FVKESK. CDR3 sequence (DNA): TGTGCCAGCAGCCAGCAGGGTCCCCGGGGGTCACCCCTCCACTTT. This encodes CASSQQGPRGSPLHF.

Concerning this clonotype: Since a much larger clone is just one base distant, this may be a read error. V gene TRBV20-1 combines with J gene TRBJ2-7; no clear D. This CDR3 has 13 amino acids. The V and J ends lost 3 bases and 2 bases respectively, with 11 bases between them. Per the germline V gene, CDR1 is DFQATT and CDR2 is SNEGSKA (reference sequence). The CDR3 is CSASHPLTYEQYF. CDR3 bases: TGCAGTGCTAGCCATCCACTCACCTACGAGCAGTACTTC.

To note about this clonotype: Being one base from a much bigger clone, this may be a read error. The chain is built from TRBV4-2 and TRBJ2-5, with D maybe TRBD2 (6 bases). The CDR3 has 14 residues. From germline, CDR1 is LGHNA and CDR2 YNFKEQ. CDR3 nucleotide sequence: TGTGCCAGCAGCCAAGGGGGGGACCAAGAGACCGAGTACTTC. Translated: CASSQGGDQETEYF.

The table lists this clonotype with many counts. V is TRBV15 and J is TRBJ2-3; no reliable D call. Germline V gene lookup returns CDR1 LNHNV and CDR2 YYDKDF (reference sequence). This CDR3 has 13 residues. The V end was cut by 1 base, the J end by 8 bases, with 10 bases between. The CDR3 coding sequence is TGTGCCACCAGCAGAGTTAGTATAGGTACGCAGTATTTT. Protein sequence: CATSRVSIGTQYF. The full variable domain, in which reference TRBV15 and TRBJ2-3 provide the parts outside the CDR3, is DAMVIQNPRYQVTQFGKPVTLSCSQTLNHNVMYWYQQKSSQAPKLLFHYYDKDFNNEADTPDNFQSRRPNTSFCFLDIRSPGLGDTAMYLCATSRVSIGTQYFGPGTRLTVL.

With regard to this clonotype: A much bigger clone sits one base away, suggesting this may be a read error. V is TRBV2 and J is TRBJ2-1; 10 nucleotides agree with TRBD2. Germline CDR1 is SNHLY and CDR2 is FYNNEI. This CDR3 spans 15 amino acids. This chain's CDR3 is CASSVGLAGVNEQLF. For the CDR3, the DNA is TGTGCCAGCAGTGTTGGTCTAGCGGGAGTCAATGAGCAGCTCTTC.

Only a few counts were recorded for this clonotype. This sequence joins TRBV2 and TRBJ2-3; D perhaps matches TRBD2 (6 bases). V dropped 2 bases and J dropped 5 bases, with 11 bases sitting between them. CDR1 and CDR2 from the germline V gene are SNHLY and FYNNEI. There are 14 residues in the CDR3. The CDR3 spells CASSETGVRDTQYF. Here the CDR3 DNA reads TGTGCCAGCAGTGAAACGGGAGTAAGAGATACGCAGTATTTT.

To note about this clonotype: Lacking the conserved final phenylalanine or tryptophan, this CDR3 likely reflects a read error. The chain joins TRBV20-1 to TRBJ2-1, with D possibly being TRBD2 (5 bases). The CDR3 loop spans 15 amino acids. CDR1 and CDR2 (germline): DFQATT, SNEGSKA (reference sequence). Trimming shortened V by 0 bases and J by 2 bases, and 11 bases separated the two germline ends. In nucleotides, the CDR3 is TGCAGTGCTAGAGATGCGGGTATTACCTACAATGAGCAGTTCCTC. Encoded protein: CSARDAGITYNEQFL.

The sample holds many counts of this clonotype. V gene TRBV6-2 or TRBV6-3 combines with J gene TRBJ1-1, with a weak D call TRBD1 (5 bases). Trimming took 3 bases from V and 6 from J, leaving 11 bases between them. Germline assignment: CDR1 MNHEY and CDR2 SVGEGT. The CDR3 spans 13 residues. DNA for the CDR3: TGTGCCAGCAGTTATAGGGGCAGCGCTGAAGCTTTCTTT. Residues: CASSYRGSAEAFF.

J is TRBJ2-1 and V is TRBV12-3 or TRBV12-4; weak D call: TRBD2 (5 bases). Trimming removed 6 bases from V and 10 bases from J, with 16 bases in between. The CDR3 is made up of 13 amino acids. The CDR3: CASSPGGGTEQFF. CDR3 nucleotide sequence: TGTGCCAGCAGCCCCGGAGGAGGTACGGAGCAGTTCTTC.

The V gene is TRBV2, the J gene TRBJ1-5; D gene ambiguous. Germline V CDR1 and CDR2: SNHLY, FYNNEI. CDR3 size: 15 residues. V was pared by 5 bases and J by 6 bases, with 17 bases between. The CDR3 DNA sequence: TGTGCCAGCAGTAAGGCCCCCAGGATTAGTCAGCCCCAGCATTTT. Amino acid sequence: CASSKAPRISQPQHF.

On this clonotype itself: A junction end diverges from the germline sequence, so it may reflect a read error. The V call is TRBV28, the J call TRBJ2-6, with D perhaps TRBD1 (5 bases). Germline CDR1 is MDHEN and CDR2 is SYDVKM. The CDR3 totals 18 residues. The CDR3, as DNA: TGTGCCAGCAGTTCCCCGGAGTTGAGGCTATCTGGGGCCAACGTCATGACTTTC. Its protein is CASSSPELRLSGANVMTF.

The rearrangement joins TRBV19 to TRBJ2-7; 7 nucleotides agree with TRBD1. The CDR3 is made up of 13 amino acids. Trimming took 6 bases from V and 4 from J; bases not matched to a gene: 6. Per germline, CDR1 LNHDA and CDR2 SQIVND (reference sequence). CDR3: CASSLIQGYEQYF. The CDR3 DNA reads TGTGCCAGTAGCCTCATACAGGGGTACGAGCAGTACTTC.

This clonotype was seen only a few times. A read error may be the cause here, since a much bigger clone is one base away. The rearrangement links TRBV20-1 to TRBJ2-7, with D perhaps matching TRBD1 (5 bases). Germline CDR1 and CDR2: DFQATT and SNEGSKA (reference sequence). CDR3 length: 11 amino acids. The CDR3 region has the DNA TGCAGTGCTAGAGATGGGGCAGGGTGCAACTTC. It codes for CSARDGAGCNF.

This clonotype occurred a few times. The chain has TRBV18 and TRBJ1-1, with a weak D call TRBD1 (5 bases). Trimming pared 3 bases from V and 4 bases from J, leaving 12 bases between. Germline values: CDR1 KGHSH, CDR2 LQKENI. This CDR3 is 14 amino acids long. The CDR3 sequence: CASSPDPGGTEAFF. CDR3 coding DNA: TGTGCCAGCTCACCTGACCCGGGGGGCACTGAAGCTTTCTTT.

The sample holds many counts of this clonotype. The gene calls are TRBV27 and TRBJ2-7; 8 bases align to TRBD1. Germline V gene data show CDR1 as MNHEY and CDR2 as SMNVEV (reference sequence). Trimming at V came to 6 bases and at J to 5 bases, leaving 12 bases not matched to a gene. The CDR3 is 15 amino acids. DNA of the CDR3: TGTGCCAGCAGCGGAGGACAGGGTCAACGCCACGAGCAGTACTTC. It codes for CASSGGQGQRHEQYF.

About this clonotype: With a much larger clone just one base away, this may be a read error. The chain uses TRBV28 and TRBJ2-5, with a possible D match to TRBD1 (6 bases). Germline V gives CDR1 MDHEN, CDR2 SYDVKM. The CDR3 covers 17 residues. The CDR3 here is CASSPLDRTAYQETKYF. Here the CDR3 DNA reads TGTGCCAGCAGTCCCCTCGATCGGACAGCGTACCAAGAGACCAAGTACTTC.

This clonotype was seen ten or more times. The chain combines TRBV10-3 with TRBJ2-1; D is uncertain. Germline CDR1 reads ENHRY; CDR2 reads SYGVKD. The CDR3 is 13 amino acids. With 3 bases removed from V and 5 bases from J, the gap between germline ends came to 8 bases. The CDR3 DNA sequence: TGTGCCATCAGTGAAACCAGCCACAATGAGCAGTTCTTC. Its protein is CAISETSHNEQFF.

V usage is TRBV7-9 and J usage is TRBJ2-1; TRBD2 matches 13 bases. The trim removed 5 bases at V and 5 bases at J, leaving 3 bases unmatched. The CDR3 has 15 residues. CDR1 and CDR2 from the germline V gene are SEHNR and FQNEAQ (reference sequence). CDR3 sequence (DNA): TGTGCCAGCAGCCAGGGACTAGCGGGACACAATGAGCAGTTCTTC. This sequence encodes CASSQGLAGHNEQFF.